These 26 T cell receptor beta chains share one sample of origin, sequenced in a study of T cells after yellow fever vaccination. TCRdb independently ran MiXCR on the 5' RACE reads; one entry per CDR3 protein. Of 200,000 to 300,000 distinct CDR3 sequences in the sample, 6.9% are singletons; the top ten hold about 0.9%. The sample was CD4+ T cells sorted from PBMCs, taken 15 days after the yellow fever booster vaccination. The receptors were gathered from a man aged 30 to 45 who received the YFV17D yellow fever vaccine.

The chain is built from TRBV9 and TRBJ2-1; 7 bases are shared with TRBD2. Germline CDR1 is SGDLS and CDR2 is YYNGEE. The V and J ends lost 0 bases and 5 bases, in that order; junction bases with no gene match: 8. The CDR3 loop spans 16 amino acids. The CDR3 loop is CASSVGVSSGNNEQFF. The CDR3 nucleotides are TGTGCCAGCAGCGTAGGGGTATCTAGCGGAAACAATGAGCAGTTCTTC.

J is TRBJ2-1 and V is TRBV7-9; the D gene could be TRBD1 or TRBD2 (5 bases each). CDR3 length: 15 amino acids. Trimming left V 1 base short and J 9 bases short, with 16 bases between. In germline, CDR1 is SEHNR, CDR2 FQNEAQ (reference sequence). The CDR3 bases are TGTGCCAGCAGCTTAGACGGGGCAGGTAATCTTGAGCAGTTCTTC. It specifies CASSLDGAGNLEQFF.

This clonotype was seen more than once but under ten times. The rearrangement joins TRBV7-9 to TRBJ2-5; D is perhaps TRBD2 (7 bases). Deletions cut 6 bases from V and 5 bases from J, with 13 bases between. The length of the CDR3 is 13 residues. CDR1 and CDR2 (germline): SEHNR, FQNEAQ (reference sequence). This chain's CDR3 is CASRRGGVETQYF. The DNA for the CDR3 is TGTGCCAGCAGACGAGGGGGGGTGGAGACCCAGTACTTC.

This clonotype has at least ten counts. The CDR3 bases are TGTGCCAGCAGTGGGACAGAGGACGAGCAGTACTTC. Translated, it gives CASSGTEDEQYF. The chain is built from TRBV2 and TRBJ2-7, with D possibly TRBD1 on 6 matching bases. The germline V gene has CDR1 SNHLY and CDR2 FYNNEI. The germline V and J ends were trimmed by 4 bases and 5 bases, with 9 bases remaining between them. This CDR3 is 12 amino acids long.

This clonotype was observed a few times. The genes are TRBV29-1 and TRBJ1-2, with TRBD1 identical over 9 bases. Germline CDR1 and CDR2: SQVTM and ANQGSEA. The CDR3 contains 15 residues. V lost 6 bases, J lost 3 bases, and 11 bases stayed unmatched. CDR3 DNA: TGCAGCGTAACCGGTACAGGGGGCGCCGACTATGGCTACACCTTC. Protein sequence: CSVTGTGGADYGYTF.

This clonotype has only a few counts. This CDR3 is CASSPSSSGRLYEQYF. As DNA, the CDR3 is TGCGCCAGCAGCCCTTCCTCTAGCGGGAGACTGTACGAGCAGTACTTC. The chain uses TRBV4-3 and TRBJ2-7; TRBD2 matches at 10 bases. Germline CDR1 is LGHNA and CDR2 is YSLEER. V trimming: 4 bases; J trimming: 4 bases; junction bases outside the gene matches: 10. The CDR3 loop spans 16 amino acids.

This clonotype came up many times. The chain joins TRBV20-1 to TRBJ2-3, with 10 bases lining up with TRBD1. With 5 bases clipped from V and 8 bases from J, the junction kept 7 bases outside the gene matches. The CDR3 covers 13 residues. CDR1 DFQATT and CDR2 SNEGSKA come from the germline V gene (reference sequence). This CDR3 is CSALRQGASTQYF. In nucleotides, the CDR3 is TGCAGTGCTTTGCGACAGGGGGCAAGTACGCAGTATTTT.

A few counts support this clonotype. The V gene is TRBV3-1, the J gene TRBJ1-4, with TRBD1 matching over 7 bases. The CDR3 length is 13 residues. CDR1 and CDR2 from the germline V gene are LGHDT and YNNKEL (reference sequence). V gave up 4 bases and J gave up 8 bases; unmatched junction bases: 4. The CDR3 DNA follows: TGTGCCAGCAGCCCAGGGGGGTACGAAAAACTGTTTTTT. This translates into CASSPGGYEKLFF.

This clonotype was seen only a few times. The chain joins TRBV13 to TRBJ2-3; 9 bases align to TRBD2. V was pared by 2 bases and J by 6 bases, with 9 bases of the junction left unmatched. The germline V gene encodes CDR1 PRHDT and CDR2 FYEKMQ (reference sequence). The CDR3 runs to 16 residues. This chain's CDR3 is CASSLLREGRADTQYF. In DNA form, the CDR3 reads TGTGCCAGCAGCTTATTGCGGGAGGGCCGGGCTGATACGCAGTATTTT.

This clonotype was seen many times. V gene TRBV6-1 combines with J gene TRBJ2-5; no firm D call. V was clipped by 4 bases and J by 2 bases, with 8 bases between them. CDR1 is MNHNS and CDR2 is SASEGT in the germline V gene. This CDR3 is built from 13 residues. The DNA of the CDR3 is TGTGCCAGCAGTGTTAATCCGCAAGAGACCCAGTACTTC. Translated: CASSVNPQETQYF.

This clonotype was picked up a small number of times. The V call is TRBV6-2 or TRBV6-3, the J call TRBJ2-1; 11 positions match TRBD2. After removal of 6 bases from V and 7 bases from J, the junction contained 11 bases not matched to a gene. The germline V gene has CDR1 MNHEY and CDR2 SVGEGT. The CDR3 covers 16 residues. CDR3 nucleotides: TGTGCCAGCAGCCCGATTGGACTAGCGGGTCGAAATGAGCAGTTCTTC. This encodes CASSPIGLAGRNEQFF.

The chain joins TRBV7-2 to TRBJ2-1; weak D call: TRBD1 (6 bases). V lost 1 base and J lost 6, with 16 bases in between. From germline, CDR1 is SGHTA and CDR2 FQGNSA. The CDR3 spans 16 residues. The CDR3, as DNA: TGTGCCAGCAGCTTAGATCCGGGCAGGGGTTCCAATGAGCAGTTCTTC. Its protein product is CASSLDPGRGSNEQFF.

The chain couples TRBV5-1 to TRBJ2-4; 7 nucleotides match TRBD1. The V and J ends lost 4 bases and 3 bases, in that order; junction bases with no gene match: 10. The CDR3 extends over 16 amino acids. The germline gives CDR1 SGHRS, CDR2 YFSETQ. The CDR3 protein is CASSMGQWMGKNIQYF. The CDR3 nucleotides read TGCGCCAGCAGCATGGGACAGTGGATGGGCAAAAACATTCAGTACTTC. The variable domain in full, with the rest retrieved from reference TRBV5-1 and TRBJ2-4, is KAGVTQTPRYLIKTRGQQVTLSCSPISGHRSVSWYQQTPGQGLQFLFEYFSETQRNKGNFPGRFSGRQFSNSRSEMNVSTLELGDSALYLCASSMGQWMGKNIQYFGAGTRLSVL.

The chain carries TRBV20-1 and TRBJ1-5, with D perhaps matching TRBD1 (6 bases). Germline CDR1 is DFQATT and CDR2 is SNEGSKA (reference sequence). The ends were cut back, 5 bases at V and 5 bases at J, with 13 bases in the middle. CDR3 length equals 13 residues. This CDR3 reads CSARRGGHQPQHF. In nucleotides, the CDR3 is TGCAGTGCTCGGAGGGGGGGGCATCAGCCCCAGCATTTT.

The rearrangement uses TRBV10-2 and TRBJ2-1; weak D call: TRBD2 (6 bases). This CDR3 is 15 amino acids long. The germline gives CDR1 WSHSY, CDR2 SAAADI. Trimming took 0 bases from V and 2 from J, leaving 8 bases between them. The CDR3 nucleotides are TGCGCCAGCAGTGAGTCAGGAGGGGCCTACAATGAGCAGTTCTTC. Amino acids: CASSESGGAYNEQFF.

This clonotype was seen many times. CDR3 coding DNA: TGTGCCAGCAGCTTAAACAGGGGCCAGGGCGGAAACACCATATATTTT. Translated, it gives CASSLNRGQGGNTIYF. V gene TRBV7-6 combines with J gene TRBJ1-3, with 7 nucleotides matching TRBD1. The trim removed 2 bases at V and 4 bases at J, leaving 8 bases unmatched. From germline, CDR1 is SGHVS and CDR2 FNYEAQ. The CDR3 is made up of 16 amino acids.

This clonotype was recorded at least ten times. The rearrangement links TRBV27 to TRBJ2-2; the D call may be TRBD1 or TRBD2 (5 bases each). From germline, CDR1 is MNHEY and CDR2 SMNVEV (reference sequence). Trimming took 8 bases from V and 5 from J, leaving 12 bases between them. CDR3 length: 13 amino acids. This CDR3 is CASRGVGTGELFF. Here the CDR3 DNA reads TGTGCCAGCCGAGGGGTTGGAACCGGGGAGCTGTTTTTT.

DNA for the CDR3: TGCAGTGATAGCGGGAGCGTATCCTACGAGCAGTACTTC. The encoded protein is CSDSGSVSYEQYF. V is TRBV20-1 and J is TRBJ2-7, with 9 bases lining up with TRBD2. CDR1 and CDR2 (germline): DFQATT, SNEGSKA (reference sequence). The CDR3 runs 13 residues. V gave up 7 bases and J gave up 1 base; unmatched junction bases: 5.

The V gene is TRBV28, the J gene TRBJ2-7; D gene uncertain. The CDR3 totals 13 residues. With 5 bases removed from V and 2 bases from J, the gap between germline ends came to 10 bases. Germline V gene sequence: CDR1 MDHEN, CDR2 SYDVKM. CDR3 residues: CASSPQLAYEQYF. The CDR3 coding sequence is TGTGCCAGCAGTCCCCAACTTGCCTACGAGCAGTACTTC.

The CDR3 is CASSLERGEQYF. Here the CDR3 DNA reads TGTGCCAGCAGCTTAGAGCGGGGCGAGCAGTACTTC. The chain joins TRBV7-9 to TRBJ2-7; TRBD2 matches 7 bases. This CDR3 has 12 amino acids. Germline V gene lookup returns CDR1 SEHNR and CDR2 FQNEAQ (reference sequence). V shed 1 base and J 6 bases; nucleotides not matched to a gene: 0.

This clonotype has only a few counts. The chain employs TRBV28 and TRBJ2-5; D possibly corresponds to TRBD1 (5 bases). Germline V gives CDR1 MDHEN, CDR2 SYDVKM. V was shortened by 5 bases and J by 2 bases, with 12 bases between the two germline ends. CDR3 length: 14 amino acids. CDR3: CASSLRQHQETQYF. CDR3 nucleotide sequence: TGTGCCAGCAGTCTAAGACAGCATCAAGAGACCCAGTACTTC. The full variable domain, in which reference TRBV28 and TRBJ2-5 provide the parts outside the CDR3, is DVKVTQSSRYLVKRTGEKVFLECVQDMDHENMFWYRQDPGLGLRLIYFSYDVKMKEKGDIPEGYSVSREKKERFSLILESASTNQTSMYLCASSLRQHQETQYFGPGTRLLVL.

This clonotype was observed a handful of times. V is TRBV18 and J is TRBJ2-7, with D unresolved. V shed 2 bases and J shed 7 bases, with 12 bases lying between them. This CDR3 comprises 13 residues. CDR1 KGHSH and CDR2 LQKENI come from the germline V gene. The CDR3 DNA follows: TGTGCCAGCTCACCAGATTATGGCGGAGAGCAGTACTTC. This gives the protein CASSPDYGGEQYF.

V is TRBV24-1 and J is TRBJ2-1, with 9 bases aligning to TRBD2. The V and J ends lost 4 bases and 1 base, in that order; junction bases with no gene match: 4. This CDR3 comprises 16 residues. CDR1 is KGHDR and CDR2 is SFDVKD in the germline V gene. The CDR3, as DNA: TGTGCCACCAGTGACGCGGGAGGGAAATCCTACAATGAGCAGTTCTTC. Amino acid sequence: CATSDAGGKSYNEQFF.

This clonotype was seen many times. V is TRBV7-8 and J is TRBJ2-7; 8 bases line up with TRBD1. The length of the CDR3 is 17 residues. The V and J ends lost 0 bases and 3 bases, in that order; junction bases with no gene match: 10. Per the germline V gene, CDR1 is SGHVS and CDR2 is FQNEAQ. CDR3 residues: CASSLASIQGARYEQYF. The CDR3 DNA follows: TGTGCCAGCAGCTTAGCATCGATTCAGGGGGCGCGCTACGAGCAGTACTTC.

In this sample, this clonotype turned up a few times. V is TRBV19 and J is TRBJ2-7; 12 bases fit TRBD2. The CDR3 runs to 15 residues. Germline V lookup: CDR1 LNHDA, CDR2 SQIVND (reference sequence). Germline trimming cut 5 bases from V and 3 bases from J; bases unmatched to any gene: 5. The CDR3 loop is CASSRTSGALYEQYF. In DNA, the CDR3 is TGTGCCAGTAGTCGGACTAGCGGGGCCCTCTACGAGCAGTACTTC.

Concerning this clonotype: An end of the junction does not agree with germline; a read error may underlie this. The genes are TRBV7-9 and TRBJ2-3; a weak D match, TRBD2 (5 bases). The germline V gene has CDR1 SEHNR and CDR2 FQNEAQ (reference sequence). CDR3 length equals 12 residues. This CDR3 reads CASSPSTNTQYF. The CDR3 DNA sequence: TGTGCCAGCAGTCCTAGCACAAATACGCAGTATTTT. Filled out from reference TRBV7-9 and TRBJ2-3, the complete variable domain reads DTGVSQNPRHKITKRGQNVTFRCDPISEHNRLYWYRQTLGQGPEFLTYFQNEAQLEKSRLLSDRFSAERPKGSFSTLEIQRTEQGDSAMYLCASSPSTNTQYFGPGTRLTVL.